Listed below are T cell receptor beta chains from one sample, sequenced in a study of identical twins. Each CDR3 protein gets one entry after TCRdb re-called the 5' RACE reads with MiXCR. The sample includes 210,000 or so distinct CDR3 sequences, 7.5% of them seen just once. These data were also filed under a second study, of yellow fever vaccine responses in identical twins.

The source material was memory (CD45RO+) T cells sorted from blood. The receptors here all came from a woman under 30 in good health. Both conserved end residues are part of each CDR3. Each record gives: clone size, J gene, D gene, V gene, CDR3 DNA, CDR3 protein. A D gene is named only where the DNA matches it firmly. Clone size is given for some rows only: seen once, a few or many times, or a class if the clone is expanded.

abundance: .
j_gene: TRBJ2-7
d_gene: .
v_gene: TRBV3-1
CDR3nt: TGTGCCAGCAGCCCTGGGGCAACCTACGAGCAGTACTTC
CDR3aa: CASSPGATYEQYF

abundance: few
j_gene: TRBJ2-1
d_gene: .
v_gene: TRBV24-1
CDR3nt: TGTGCCACGGGGTCCTACAATGAGCAGTTCTTC
CDR3aa: CATGSYNEQFF

abundance: .
j_gene: TRBJ2-5
d_gene: .
v_gene: TRBV15
CDR3nt: TGTGCCACCAGCAGAGGTCGGATCCAAGAGACCCAGTACTTC
CDR3aa: CATSRGRIQETQYF

abundance: .
j_gene: TRBJ2-2
d_gene: .
v_gene: TRBV5-1
CDR3nt: TGCGCCAGCAGCTTGTCGAGAGGGGCGAACACCGGGGAGCTGTTTTTT
CDR3aa: CASSLSRGANTGELFF

abundance: many
j_gene: TRBJ2-5
d_gene: TRBD1
v_gene: TRBV12-3/TRBV12-4
CDR3nt: TGTGCCAGTAGTTACAGGGGGGAGACCCAGTACTTC
CDR3aa: CASSYRGETQYF

abundance: few
j_gene: TRBJ2-7
d_gene: .
v_gene: TRBV15
CDR3nt: TGTGCCACCAGCAGAGGCGGAAACCCCTACGAGCAGTACTTC
CDR3aa: CATSRGGNPYEQYF

abundance: few
j_gene: TRBJ2-3
d_gene: TRBD1
v_gene: TRBV20-1
CDR3nt: TGCAGTGCGACTACAGGGGGCGCTCAGTATTTT
CDR3aa: CSATTGGAQYF

abundance: .
j_gene: TRBJ2-7
d_gene: TRBD2
v_gene: TRBV3-1
CDR3nt: TGTGCCAGCAGCCAGATCGGCGGGGGCTACGAGCAGTACTTC
CDR3aa: CASSQIGGGYEQYF

abundance: few
j_gene: TRBJ1-5
d_gene: .
v_gene: TRBV7-8
CDR3nt: TGTGCCAGCAGCTTAGATCAGGGATATAGCAATCAGCCCCAGCATTTT
CDR3aa: CASSLDQGYSNQPQHF

abundance: once
j_gene: TRBJ1-2
d_gene: .
v_gene: TRBV29-1
CDR3nt: TGCAGCGTTAGTGGCTACACCTTC
CDR3aa: CSVSGYTF

abundance: many
j_gene: TRBJ1-2
d_gene: TRBD1
v_gene: TRBV12-3/TRBV12-4
CDR3nt: TGTGCCAGCAGATCGACAGGGATCTATGGCTACACCTTC
CDR3aa: CASRSTGIYGYTF

abundance: many
j_gene: TRBJ2-3
d_gene: TRBD2
v_gene: TRBV27
CDR3nt: TGTGCCAGCAACCCCGGCGGGGGGTTTACAGATACGCAGTATTTT
CDR3aa: CASNPGGGFTDTQYF

abundance: .
j_gene: TRBJ2-7
d_gene: .
v_gene: TRBV5-1
CDR3nt: TGCGCCAGCAGCTTGAGTCTCAGTCAGCCAACTAACGAGCAGTACTTC
CDR3aa: CASSLSLSQPTNEQYF

abundance: .
j_gene: TRBJ2-1
d_gene: .
v_gene: TRBV3-1
CDR3nt: TGTGCCAGCAGCCAAGACGATAGGGGTGAGCAGTTCTTC
CDR3aa: CASSQDDRGEQFF